The sample holds one count of the clone carrying this T cell receptor beta chain. CDR1 SGHAT and CDR2 FQNNGV come from the germline V gene. The length of the CDR3 is 16 residues. The V end lost 0 bases, the J end lost 1 base, and 10 bases lay between the germline ends. Use of 60 Vbeta and 13 Jbeta primers characterized the PCR. The data were produced by immunoSEQ multiplex PCR, yet TCRdb's version contains in-frame clones alone and is incomplete. The sample has some 130,000 clones; about 80% are singletons. This entry comes from a study of cytomegalovirus exposure and HLA in healthy donors. The chain carries TRBV11-2 and TRBJ1-3; unclear D gene. The sequence was obtained from a man under 40 in good health. Source material: PBMCs. CDR3 sequence reads: CASSLDRLRSGNTIYF. The DNA for the CDR3 is TGTGCCAGCAGCTTAGATCGTCTTCGTTCTGGAAACACCATATATTTT.